This is a list of T cell receptor beta chains from one sample in a study of PD-1 blockade in mismatch repair-deficient tumors. Sequenced by immunoSEQ multiplex PCR; TCRdb stores in-frame clones only, minus some. Found here are under 50,000 clones, around 77% of them singletons; the top ten hold 3% to 4%. Sequenced material: PBMCs, taken before pembrolizumab treatment. All receptors derive from an adult with mismatch repair-deficient cancer. CDR3s include the opening cysteine and the closing phenylalanine or tryptophan. A D gene is named only where the DNA matches it firmly.

v_call d_call cdr3_aa
TRBV15 TRBD2 CATSRASGRYNEQFF
TRBV29-1 NA CSVAGSGYTF
TRBV5-5 TRBD1 CASRTISPGQGFGYTF
TRBV6-1 NA CATLDRGSRGYTF
TRBV7-3 TRBD1 CASSGKGTAYGEQYF
TRBV19 NA CASSPMMTGGYGYTF
TRBV7-9 NA CASSLEAGVTEAFF
TRBV10-3 TRBD2 CAISESASGGGYTGELFF
TRBV2 TRBD1 CASSREGAEYNEQFF
TRBV7-8 NA CASSLEGGGLAAYTQYF
TRBV7-9 TRBD1 CASSLGQGAKHYGYTF
TRBV19 NA CASSLEVAYEQYF
TRBV7-3 NA CASSLSTPGSQETQYF
TRBV20-1 NA CSAGSNYGYTF
TRBV10-3 TRBD2 CAISGTSGRARSSYEQYF
TRBV2 NA CASSQVTGHYGYTF
TRBV6-5 NA CASRRTPGSNYEQYF
TRBV27 NA CASSLSHLRMEEGGELFF